The 8 T cell receptor beta chains in this list originate from one sample, sequenced in a study of blood T cell repertoires in COVID-19. Only in-frame clones appear in the TCRdb table, and some are missing; sequencing was by immunoSEQ multiplex PCR. The sample lists 200,000 to 250,000 clones; about 91% were seen once. Sequencing was done on a sample of peripheral blood. The receptor source for this set is a man aged 18 to 30 with active or convalescent COVID-19.

The chain links TRBV30 to TRBJ2-1; 10 positions agree with TRBD2. Trimming cost V 2 bases and J 8 bases; bases outside gene matches: 3. Germline lookup yields CDR1 GTSNPN and CDR2 SVGIG (reference sequence). The CDR3 contains 13 residues. CDR3 protein: CAWSSGGVDEQFF. Written as DNA, the CDR3 is TGTGCCTGGAGTAGCGGGGGGGTTGATGAGCAGTTCTTC.

This clone was counted once. The chain combines TRBV11-1 with TRBJ2-3, with D uncertain. The CDR3 has 13 residues. Germline lookup yields CDR1 SGHAT and CDR2 FQDESV (reference sequence). V lost 5 bases, J lost 1 base, and 7 bases lay in between. The CDR3 sequence: CASSDLGTDTQYF. The CDR3 DNA sequence: TGTGCCAGCAGCGATTTAGGCACAGATACGCAGTATTTT.

The chain joins TRBV27 to TRBJ2-1, with TRBD2 matching 7 bases. Unmatched junction bases numbered 9, after V lost 3 bases and J lost 1 base. This CDR3 has 17 residues. Per the germline V gene, CDR1 is MNHEY and CDR2 is SMNVEV (reference sequence). As DNA, the CDR3 is TGTGCCAGCAGTTTTTTCGGCGGGAGAGGGTCCTACAATGAGCAGTTCTTC. This codes for CASSFFGGRGSYNEQFF.

The V gene is TRBV7-9, the J gene TRBJ2-1; 9 bases agree with TRBD2. The V gene's germline CDR1 is SEHNR and CDR2 FQNEAQ (reference sequence). Trimming cost V 4 bases and J 1 base; bases outside gene matches: 2. CDR3 length: 15 amino acids. CDR3 amino acids: CASSSSGISYNEQFF. The CDR3 region has the DNA TGTGCCAGCAGCTCTAGCGGGATATCCTACAATGAGCAGTTCTTC.

V usage is TRBV19 and J usage is TRBJ1-1; D possibly corresponds to TRBD1 (6 bases). Between the trimmed V and J ends, which lost 6 bases and 1 base, there was a span of 15 bases. Per germline, CDR1 LNHDA and CDR2 SQIVND (reference sequence). The CDR3 contains 15 residues. The CDR3 DNA sequence: TGTGCCAGTAGCCCGGGACATAAGGGGAACACTGAAGCTTTCTTT. Amino acid sequence: CASSPGHKGNTEAFF.

V gene TRBV4-1 combines with J gene TRBJ2-1; maybe TRBD2 (6 bases). In germline, CDR1 is MGHRA, CDR2 YSYEKL. The ends were cut back, 1 base at V and 2 bases at J, with 18 bases in the middle. The CDR3 loop spans 18 amino acids. The CDR3 region is CASSQGPSGRPTYNEQFF. The CDR3 nucleotides are TGCGCCAGCAGCCAAGGTCCCTCAGGGAGGCCAACCTACAATGAGCAGTTCTTC.

V gene TRBV3-1 (or the pseudogene TRBV3-2) combines with J gene TRBJ1-2; 8 positions agree with TRBD1. J was trimmed by 7 bases and V by 4 bases; bases with no gene match: 8. This CDR3 is built from 14 residues. Germline assignment: CDR1 LGHDT and CDR2 YNNKEL (reference sequence). CDR3 in DNA: TGTGCCAGCAGCCTCGGACAGGGCGCAAGTGGCTACACCTTC. Its translation: CASSLGQGASGYTF.

This chain links TRBV6-6 with TRBJ1-1; the D is unclear. V lost 4 bases to trimming and J lost 3 bases, with 6 bases between them. Germline CDR1 and CDR2: MNHNY and SVGAGI (reference sequence). This CDR3 is 12 amino acids long. CDR3 sequence: CASSSGYTEAFF. In DNA, the CDR3 is TGTGCCAGCAGTTCGGGTTACACTGAAGCTTTCTTT.